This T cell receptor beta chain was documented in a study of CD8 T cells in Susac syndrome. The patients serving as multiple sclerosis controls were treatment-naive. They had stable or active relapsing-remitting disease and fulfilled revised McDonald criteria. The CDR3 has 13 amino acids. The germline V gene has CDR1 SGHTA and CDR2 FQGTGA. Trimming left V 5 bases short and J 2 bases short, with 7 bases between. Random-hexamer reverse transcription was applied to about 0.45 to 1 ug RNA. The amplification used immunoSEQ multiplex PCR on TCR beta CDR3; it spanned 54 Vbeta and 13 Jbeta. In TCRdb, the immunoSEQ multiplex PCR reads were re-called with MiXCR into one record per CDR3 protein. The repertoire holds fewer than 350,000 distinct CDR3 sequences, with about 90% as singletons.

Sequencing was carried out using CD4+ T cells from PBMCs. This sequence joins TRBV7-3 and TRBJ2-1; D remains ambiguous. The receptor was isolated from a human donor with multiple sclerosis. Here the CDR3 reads CASSPFPYNEQFF. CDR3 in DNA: TGTGCCAGCAGCCCTTTTCCCTACAATGAGCAGTTCTTC.